The sequence of this T cell receptor beta chain was determined in a study of blood T cell repertoires in COVID-19 (dated by TCRdb to about 2020). In terms of the full investigation: Collaborator samples came from the United States, Italy and Spain and covered acute and convalescent phases of COVID-19. The prospective study material was composed of cDNA or gDNA derived from T cells, B-cell-depleted T cells, or PBMCs. The dataset comprised deeply sampled blood TCRbeta repertoires from subjects exposed to, actively infected with, or recovered from COVID-19. The repertoires were released in a freely available public database intended as a resource for research on the immune response to SARS-CoV-2. The samples were drawn from the first 160 participants of the ongoing ImmuneRACE study and from over a thousand subjects provided by 6 global collaborators. Nearly every sample came with metadata listing a de-identified subject ID, COVID-19 status, age in years and sex. Where HLA class I and class II types were available, the types were taken from metadata supplied by the sample provider, not from assay-based typing.

Participants in the prospective study were enrolled through a virtual design, were aged roughly 18 to 90 years, and lived in 24 United States geographic areas. In the prospective study, cohorts were assigned on the basis of participant-reported clinical history obtained from a screening survey and a study questionnaire. ImmuneRACE Cohort 3 recovered participants were defined by two consecutive negative NP/OP PCR tests, healthcare professional clearance, or symptom resolution. Mobile phlebotomists in the prospective study collected whole blood, serum and a nasopharyngeal or oropharyngeal swab from every participant. Participants in the prospective study had the option to provide additional blood draws and questionnaires over an approximately 2-month period. Blood samples from the prospective study were shipped frozen or at room temperature prior to DNA extraction. V loses 5 bases of germline sequence and J loses 7 bases, and the interval between the two ends is 12 bases. CDR1 and CDR2 (LNHDA, SQIVND) derive from the germline V gene (reference sequence). From the cysteine through the phenylalanine, the CDR3 covers 13 amino acids. Left in the record is the CDR3 DNA by itself, 39 bases read in frame from the first base.

TCRbeta CDR3 regions were amplified from genomic DNA using the immunoSEQ Assay, a bias-controlled multiplex PCR. The paper's processing steps were these. The number of nucleated cells in each sample was estimated from the amplification of reference gene primers within the assay. To quantify the absolute abundance of each unique TCRbeta CDR3 rearrangement, sequence reads were collapsed and filtered. For each sample, productive Simpson clonality was calculated by taking the square root of Simpson's diversity index across productive rearrangements. Drawn from immuneACCESS, this table holds only the in-frame rearrangements with V and J called that TCRdb kept. Clones are partly lost; checked studies trace under half to an unresolved V gene and leave the rest unexplained. V and J calls and clone size are given by that table; D and trimming were obtained from the DNA. Recorded for this sample are hundreds of thousands of clones; approximately 90% of them occurred a single time. The ten largest clones represent roughly 1% of the sample.

Comments on this clone: The antigen it recognizes is unknown. Base quality data are lacking; no much larger clone is found one base away.

Study-wide conclusions, independent of this receptor: The quantity of clinical and demographic metadata differed by source and by participant and was supplied without curation.

The receptor was isolated from a man in his late teens or twenties who had recovered from COVID-19. The V and J segments used are TRBV19 and TRBJ1-5; a confident D gene designation cannot be given. The specimen sequenced was PBMCs or T cells enriched from blood (not recorded which). The nucleotides read TGTGCCAGTAGTCCCCGTGAGGTCCAGCCCCAGCATTTT. Its protein reads: CASSPREVQPQHF.